This T cell receptor beta chain comes out of a study of T-cell reconstitution after alpha-beta-depleted transplantation in children. The authors prepared the TCRbeta library with unique molecular identifiers. TCRdb passed the PCR reads through MiXCR, listing each CDR3 protein once. This sample carries 300,000 to 400,000 distinct CDR3 sequences, roughly 13% of them seen once, and the ten largest clones take about 3.9%. Only a few counts were recorded for this clonotype. The CDR3 runs to 14 residues. Germline V lookup: CDR1 MNHEY, CDR2 SVGEGT. V lost 7 bases, J lost 10 bases, and 20 bases lay in between.

The sample was PBMCs, taken from the stem cell graft. The receptor's source is a human donor who donated a stem cell graft to a child with Fanconi anemia. The chain combines TRBV6-2 or TRBV6-3 with TRBJ2-1; D may be TRBD2 (5 bases). The CDR3 spells CASKDSNLGGEQFF. CDR3 nucleotide sequence: TGTGCCAGCAAGGATTCCAACTTGGGCGGGGAGCAGTTCTTC.